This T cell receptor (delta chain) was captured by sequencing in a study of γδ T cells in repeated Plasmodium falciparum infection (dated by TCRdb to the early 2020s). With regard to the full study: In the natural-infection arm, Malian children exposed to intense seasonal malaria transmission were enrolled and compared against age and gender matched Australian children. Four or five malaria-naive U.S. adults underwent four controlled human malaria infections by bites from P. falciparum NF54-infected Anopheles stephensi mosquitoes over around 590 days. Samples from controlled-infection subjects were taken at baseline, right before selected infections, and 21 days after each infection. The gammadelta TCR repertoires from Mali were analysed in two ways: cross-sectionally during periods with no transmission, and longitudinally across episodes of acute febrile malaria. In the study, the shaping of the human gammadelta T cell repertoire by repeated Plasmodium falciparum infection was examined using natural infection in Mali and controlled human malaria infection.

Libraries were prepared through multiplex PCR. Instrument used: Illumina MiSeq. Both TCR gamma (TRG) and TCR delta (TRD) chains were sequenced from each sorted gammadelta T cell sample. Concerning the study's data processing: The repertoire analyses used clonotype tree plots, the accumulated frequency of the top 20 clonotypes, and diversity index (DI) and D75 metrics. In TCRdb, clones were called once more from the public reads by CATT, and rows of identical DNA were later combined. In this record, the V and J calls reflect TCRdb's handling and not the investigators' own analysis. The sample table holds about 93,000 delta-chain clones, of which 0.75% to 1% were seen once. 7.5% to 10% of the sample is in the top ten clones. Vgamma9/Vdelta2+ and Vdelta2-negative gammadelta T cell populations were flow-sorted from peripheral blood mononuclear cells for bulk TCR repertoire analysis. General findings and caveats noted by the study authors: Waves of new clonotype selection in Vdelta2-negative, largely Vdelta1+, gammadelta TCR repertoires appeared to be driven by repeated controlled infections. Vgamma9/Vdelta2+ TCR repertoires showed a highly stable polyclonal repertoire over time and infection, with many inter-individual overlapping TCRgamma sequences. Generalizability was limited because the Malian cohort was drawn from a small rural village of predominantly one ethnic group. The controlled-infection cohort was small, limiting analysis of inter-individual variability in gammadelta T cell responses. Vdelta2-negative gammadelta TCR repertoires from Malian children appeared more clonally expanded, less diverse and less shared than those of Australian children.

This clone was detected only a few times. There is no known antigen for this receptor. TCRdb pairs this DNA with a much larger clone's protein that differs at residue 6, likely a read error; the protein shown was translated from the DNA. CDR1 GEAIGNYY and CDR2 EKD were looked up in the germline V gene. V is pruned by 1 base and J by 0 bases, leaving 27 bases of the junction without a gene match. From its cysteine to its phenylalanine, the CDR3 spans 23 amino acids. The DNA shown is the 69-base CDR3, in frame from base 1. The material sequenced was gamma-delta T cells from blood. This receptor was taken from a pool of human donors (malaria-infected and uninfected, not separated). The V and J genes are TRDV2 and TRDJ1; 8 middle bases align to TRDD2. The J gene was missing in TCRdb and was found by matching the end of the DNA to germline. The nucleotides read TGTGCCTGTGACACGGTTCGGGGCTCTTCCTACGAGCAGGGGGAACTACACACCGATAAACTCATCTTT. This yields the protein CACDTVRGSSYEQGELHTDKLIF.